Below are 11 T cell receptor beta chains sequenced from a single sample in a study of patients and donors after allogeneic stem cell transplantation. TCRdb recomputed calls from the RT-PCR reads with MiXCR, one row per CDR3 protein. The profile covers 200,000 to 250,000 distinct CDR3 sequences, with 11% to 15% appearing a single time and roughly 11% taken by the ten largest. Source material: blood, either unsorted or a sorted T cell fraction (not recorded which). These receptors came from a human donor who was either an allogeneic HSCT recipient or a stem cell or donor lymphocyte infusion donor (not recorded which). It is not recorded whose cells these are; they may come from a transplant donor.

The chain joins TRBV30 to TRBJ2-3; 9 bases agree with TRBD1. CDR1 is GTSNPN, CDR2 SVGIG, per germline (reference sequence). CDR3 length: 14 amino acids. The J segment lost 4 bases and the V segment lost 7 bases, leaving 9 bases of the junction unmatched. DNA for the CDR3: TGTGCCTTTACCGGGACAGGGAGTCCAGATACGCAGTATTTT. Its protein product is CAFTGTGSPDTQYF.

This clonotype showed up just a few times. The gene calls are TRBV29-1 and TRBJ2-1, with 10 positions matching TRBD1. The CDR3 contains 13 residues. CDR1 is SQVTM and CDR2 is ANQGSEA in the germline V gene. J lost 2 bases, V lost 7 bases, and 2 bases had no gene match. This CDR3 is CSAGTGAYNEQFF. CDR3 nucleotide sequence: TGCAGCGCCGGGACAGGGGCCTACAATGAGCAGTTCTTC.

CDR3 nucleotides: TGCAGTGCCGCCCAAAATCGGGGTCCCTATGGCTACACCTTC. It translates to CSAAQNRGPYGYTF. The chain uses TRBV20-1 and TRBJ1-2; D is unresolved. Trimming stripped 6 bases from V and 4 bases from J, with 18 bases between. The CDR3 runs 14 residues. Looked up from germline, CDR1 is DFQATT and CDR2 is SNEGSKA (reference sequence).

This rearrangement joins TRBV3-1 to TRBJ1-5; perhaps TRBD1 as D (6 bases). The CDR3 contains 16 residues. The germline V gene encodes CDR1 LGHDT and CDR2 YNNKEL (reference sequence). V lost 0 bases and J 5 bases, leaving 14 bases between the germline ends. The CDR3 reads CASSQDPQGKYQPQHF. The CDR3 DNA is TGTGCCAGCAGCCAAGATCCACAGGGTAAATATCAGCCCCAGCATTTT.

Only a few counts were recorded for this clonotype. The V and J genes are TRBV6-2 or TRBV6-3 and TRBJ2-7; D is uncertain. Trimming took off 2 bases at V and 0 bases at J, with 8 bases between the two ends. In germline, CDR1 is MNHEY, CDR2 SVGEGT. CDR3 length: 14 amino acids. The CDR3 loop reads CASSYLSSSYEQYF. The CDR3 coding sequence is TGTGCCAGCAGTTACCTCTCGAGCTCCTACGAGCAGTACTTC.

This chain connects TRBV7-4 to TRBJ1-5; possibly TRBD1 for D (6 bases). Germline V gives CDR1 SGHVT, CDR2 SQSDAQ. V was cut by 6 bases and J by 2 bases, with 17 bases left in between. This CDR3 has 16 amino acids. The CDR3 nucleotides read TGTGCCAGCAGGGATAAGGGGGGGGGAGGCAATCAGCCCCAGCATTTT. As protein: CASRDKGGGGNQPQHF.

CDR3 DNA sequence: TGTGCCAGCATAGGGGCGAACTATGGCTACACCTTC. Protein product: CASIGANYGYTF. This chain joins TRBV6-1 and TRBJ1-2, with D possibly TRBD1 on 5 matching bases. This CDR3 region has 12 residues. Germline V gene data show CDR1 as MNHNS and CDR2 as SASEGT. V lost 7 bases, J lost 2 bases, and 8 bases lay in between.

This clonotype was recorded a few times. The rearrangement joins TRBV12-3 or TRBV12-4 to TRBJ1-1; the match to TRBD1 covers 8 bases. Trimming cost V 3 bases and J 10 bases; bases outside gene matches: 13. The CDR3 extends over 15 amino acids. The CDR3 is CASSLGWALTGGAFF. The CDR3 nucleotides are TGTGCCAGCAGTTTGGGCTGGGCTTTAACAGGGGGAGCTTTCTTT.

This clonotype was found many times. J is TRBJ1-1 and V is TRBV5-6, with D hard to call. Germline V CDR1 and CDR2: SGHDT, YYEEEE. V lost 0 bases and J lost 1, with 10 bases in between. The CDR3 sequence is 15 residues long. Written as DNA, the CDR3 is TGTGCCAGCAGCTTGGGTAGGAGGCCGAACACTGAAGCTTTCTTT. Its protein product is CASSLGRRPNTEAFF.

The V call is TRBV2, the J call TRBJ2-7; TRBD2 might be the D (5 bases). There are 14 residues in the CDR3. The germline V gene has CDR1 SNHLY and CDR2 FYNNEI. V lost 0 bases and J 9 bases, leaving 15 bases between the germline ends. The CDR3 loop is CASSEARAAPGQYF. CDR3 bases: TGTGCCAGCAGTGAAGCGAGGGCCGCCCCCGGGCAGTACTTC. Filled out from reference TRBV2 and TRBJ2-7, the complete variable domain reads EPEVTQTPSHQVTQMGQEVILRCVPISNHLYFYWYRQILGQKVEFLVSFYNNEISEKSEIFDDQFSVERPDGSNFTLKIRSTKLEDSAMYFCASSEARAAPGQYFGPGTRLTVT.

This clonotype was seen a handful of times. This chain uses TRBV12-3 or TRBV12-4 with TRBJ1-2; 9 bases map to TRBD1. This CDR3 is 13 amino acids long. With 7 bases clipped from V and 8 bases from J, the junction kept 8 bases outside the gene matches. CDR3 protein: CASTGGQGGGYTF. The CDR3 coding sequence is TGTGCCAGCACAGGGGGACAGGGAGGCGGCTACACCTTC.